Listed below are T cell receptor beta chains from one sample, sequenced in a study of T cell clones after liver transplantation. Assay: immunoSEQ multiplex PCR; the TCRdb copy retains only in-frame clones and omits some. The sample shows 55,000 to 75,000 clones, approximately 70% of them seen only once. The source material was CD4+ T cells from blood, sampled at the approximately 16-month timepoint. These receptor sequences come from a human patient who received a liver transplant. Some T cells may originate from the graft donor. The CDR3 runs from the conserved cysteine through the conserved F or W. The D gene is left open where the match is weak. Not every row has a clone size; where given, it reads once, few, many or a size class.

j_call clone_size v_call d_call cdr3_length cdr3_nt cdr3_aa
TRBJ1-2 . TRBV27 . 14 TGTGCCAGCAGTTTCGGGGCAGGGCGCTATGGCTACACCTTC CASSFGAGRYGYTF
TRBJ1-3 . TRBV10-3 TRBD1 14 TGTGCCATCAGTGGGACAGGGTCTGGAAACACCATATATTTT CAISGTGSGNTIYF
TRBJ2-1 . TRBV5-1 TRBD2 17 TGCGCCAGCAGCGTGGGGCTGACTAGCGGGAAGGCGGGTGAGCAGTTCTTC CASSVGLTSGKAGEQFF
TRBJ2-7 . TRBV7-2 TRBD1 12 TGTGCCAGCAGCTTACAGGGGGACGAGCAGTACTTC CASSLQGDEQYF
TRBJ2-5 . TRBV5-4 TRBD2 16 TGTGCCAGCAGCTTCCCGACTAGCGGGGCGCAAGAGACCCAGTACTTC CASSFPTSGAQETQYF
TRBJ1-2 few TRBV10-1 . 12 TGCGCCAGCCCCCTGGGGGCCTATGGCTACACCTTC CASPLGAYGYTF
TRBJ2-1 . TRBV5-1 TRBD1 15 TGCGCCAGCAGCCAGGCCGGGACAGGGGATAATGAGCAGTTCTTC CASSQAGTGDNEQFF
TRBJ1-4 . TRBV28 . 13 TGTGCCAGCAGTCCCGGGTCTCGCCGAAAACTGTTTTTT CASSPGSRRKLFF
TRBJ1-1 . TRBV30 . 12 TGTGCCTGGAGTGTAATGGGCGCTGAAGCTTTCTTT CAWSVMGAEAFF
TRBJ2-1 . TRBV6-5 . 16 TGTGCCAGCAGTTACTCCTCAGGGGAAAGAGGTCATGAGCAGTTCTTC CASSYSSGERGHEQFF